This T cell receptor (beta chain) was recovered during a study of blood T cell repertoires in COVID-19 (dated by TCRdb to 2018 to 2021). Regarding the research as a whole: Samples covering the acute and convalescent phases of COVID-19 were provided by collaborators in the United States, Italy and Spain. The prospective study material was composed of cDNA or gDNA derived from T cells, B-cell-depleted T cells, or PBMCs. The dataset comprised deeply sampled blood TCRbeta repertoires from subjects exposed to, actively infected with, or recovered from COVID-19. Sample metadata almost always included a de-identified subject ID, COVID-19 status, age in years and sex. A freely available public database, intended as a resource for researchers studying the immune response to SARS-CoV-2, is where the repertoires were released. Samples were obtained from the ongoing ImmuneRACE study (first 160 participants) and from some 1,300 subjects provided by 6 global collaborators. Where HLA class I and class II types were available, the types were taken from metadata supplied by the sample provider, not from assay-based typing.

In the case of this clone: What this receptor recognizes is not known. No base quality values were provided; no much bigger clone lies one nucleotide off.

On the study overall, not on this receptor specifically: The amount of clinical and demographic metadata varied by source and participant and was provided uncurated.

TCRbeta CDR3 regions were amplified from genomic DNA by means of the immunoSEQ Assay, a bias-controlled multiplex PCR. Turning to the authors' computational methods: Within the assay, amplification of reference gene primers was used to estimate how many nucleated cells each sample contained. Sequence reads were collapsed and filtered to measure the absolute abundance of every unique TCRbeta CDR3 rearrangement. Productive Simpson clonality was computed per sample as the square root of Simpson's diversity index over productive rearrangements. This is the immuneACCESS table as TCRdb keeps it, with only in-frame sequences that have V and J called. A part of the clones is gone; compared with another copy, unresolved V genes explain less than half, and the rest is unexplained. The V and J calls and the clone size are those of that table, but D and trimming were determined from the DNA. Within this sample are under 200,000 clones, with approximately 86% of them counted one time only. Roughly 5.2% of the sample is taken by the ten largest.

Participants in the prospective study were aged roughly 18 to 90 years, lived in 24 United States geographic areas, and enrolled through a virtual design. To assign participants to cohorts, the prospective study relied on clinical history that participants themselves reported in a screening survey and a study questionnaire. Mobile phlebotomists in the prospective study collected whole blood, serum and a nasopharyngeal or oropharyngeal swab from every participant. Additional blood draws and questionnaires over a 2-month period could optionally be provided by prospective study participants. Before DNA extraction, prospective study blood samples were shipped either frozen or at room temperature. The sequence came from a woman aged 55-75 years with acute COVID-19. Specimen: PBMCs or T cells enriched from blood (not recorded which).

The sequence in DNA is TGTGCCAGCAGTTCCCGGTTTAGCGCATCCTACGAGCAGTACTTC. This sequence encodes CASSSRFSASYEQYF. The chain is encoded by TRBV27 joined to TRBJ2-7; TRBD2 is a weak D gene call, 5 bases matching. CDR1 and CDR2 were assigned from the germline V gene (reference sequence) as MNHEY and SMNVEV. A distance of 14 bases separates the germline ends of V and J, which lose 4 bases and 1 base respectively. From its cysteine to its phenylalanine, the CDR3 spans 15 amino acids. Just CDR3 DNA is preserved here, 45 bases in frame from base 1.